This T cell receptor (beta chain) was recovered during a study of OX40 agonist ivuxolimab in advanced cancers. This CDR3 contains 15 residues. The germline V and J ends were trimmed by 5 bases and 0 bases, with 13 bases remaining between them. Germline values: CDR1 SGHTA, CDR2 FQGNSA. With regard to this clone: The antigen remains undetermined.

Repertoires were generated with immunoSEQ multiplex PCR, while TCRdb's copy carries only in-frame clones and drops some. The data hold 55,000 or so clones, with roughly 90% observed a single time. Whole-study results and caveats: Partly responding patients at 0.1-3.0 mg/kg showed some of the smallest clonal expansion. Expanded clones belonging to CD8+ T cells outnumbered, on average, those of CD4+.

The genes are TRBV7-2 and TRBJ1-1, with D perhaps TRBD1 (5 bases). This TCR was sampled from an adult with an advanced solid tumor such as melanoma, head and neck, liver or kidney cancer. Here the sequenced sample was CD4+ or CD8+ T cells sorted from blood, taken in a trial of the OX40 agonist ivuxolimab. This chain's CDR3 is CASSPQGRLNTEAFF. The DNA of the CDR3 is TGTGCCAGCAGCCCCCAGGGACGGTTGAACACTGAAGCTTTCTTT. Supplemented by reference TRBV7-2 and TRBJ1-1, the full variable domain reads GAGVSQSPSNKVTEKGKDVELRCDPISGHTALYWYRQSLGQGLEFLIYFQGNSAPDKSGLPSDRFSAERTGGSVSTLTIQRTQQEDSAVYLCASSPQGRLNTEAFFGQGTRLTVV.